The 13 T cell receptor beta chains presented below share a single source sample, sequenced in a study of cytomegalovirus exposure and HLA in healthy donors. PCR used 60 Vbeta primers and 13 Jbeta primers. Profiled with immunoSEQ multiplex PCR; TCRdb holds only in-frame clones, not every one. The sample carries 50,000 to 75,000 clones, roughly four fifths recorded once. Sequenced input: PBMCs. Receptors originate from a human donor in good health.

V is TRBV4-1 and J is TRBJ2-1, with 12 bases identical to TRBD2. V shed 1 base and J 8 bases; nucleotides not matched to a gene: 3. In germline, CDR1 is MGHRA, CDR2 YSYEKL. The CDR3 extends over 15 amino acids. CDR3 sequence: CASSQGLAGADEQFF. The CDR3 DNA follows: TGCGCCAGCAGCCAAGGACTAGCGGGGGCCGATGAGCAGTTCTTC.

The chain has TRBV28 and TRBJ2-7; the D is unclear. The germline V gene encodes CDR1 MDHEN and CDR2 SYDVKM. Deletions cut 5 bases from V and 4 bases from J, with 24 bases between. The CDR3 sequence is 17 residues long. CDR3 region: CASSAPYGLRRLYEQYF. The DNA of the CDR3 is TGTGCCAGCAGTGCACCCTATGGCCTAAGGCGGTTGTACGAGCAGTACTTC. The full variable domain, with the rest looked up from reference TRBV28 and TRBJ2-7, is DVKVTQSSRYLVKRTGEKVFLECVQDMDHENMFWYRQDPGLGLRLIYFSYDVKMKEKGDIPEGYSVSREKKERFSLILESASTNQTSMYLCASSAPYGLRRLYEQYFGPGTRLTVT.

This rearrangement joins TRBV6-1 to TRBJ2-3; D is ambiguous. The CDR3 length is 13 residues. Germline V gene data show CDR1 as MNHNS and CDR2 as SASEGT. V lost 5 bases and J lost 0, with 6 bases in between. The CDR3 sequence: CASSKTSTDTQYF. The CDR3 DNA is TGTGCCAGCAGTAAGACTAGCACAGATACGCAGTATTTT.

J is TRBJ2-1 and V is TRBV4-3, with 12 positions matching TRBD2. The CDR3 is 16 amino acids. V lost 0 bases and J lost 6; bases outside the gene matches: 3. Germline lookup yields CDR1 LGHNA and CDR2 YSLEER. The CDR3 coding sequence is TGCGCCAGCAGCCAAGATCCTAGCGGGGGGGCCAATGAGCAGTTCTTC. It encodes CASSQDPSGGANEQFF.

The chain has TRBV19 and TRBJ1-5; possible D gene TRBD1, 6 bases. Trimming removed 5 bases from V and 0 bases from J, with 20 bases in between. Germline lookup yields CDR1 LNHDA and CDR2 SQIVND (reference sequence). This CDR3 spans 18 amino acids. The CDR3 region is CASSPVPGTYNSNQPQHF. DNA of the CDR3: TGTGCCAGTAGTCCAGTCCCGGGGACATATAATAGCAATCAGCCCCAGCATTTT.

As DNA, the CDR3 is TGTGCCAGCAGCTCAACCCTTGGGACAGTGGTTTCCTACGAGCAGTACTTC. This codes for CASSSTLGTVVSYEQYF. The chain recombines TRBV7-2 with TRBJ2-7, with TRBD1 matching over 7 bases. V shed 4 bases and J 1 base; nucleotides not matched to a gene: 13. The germline CDR1 and CDR2 sequences are SGHTA and FQGNSA. CDR3 length: 17 amino acids.

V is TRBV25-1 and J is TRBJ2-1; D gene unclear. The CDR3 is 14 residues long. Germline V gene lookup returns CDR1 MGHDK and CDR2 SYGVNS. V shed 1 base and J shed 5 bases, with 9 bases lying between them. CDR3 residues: CASSESSEDNEQFF. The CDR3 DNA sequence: TGTGCCAGCAGTGAATCTTCAGAGGACAATGAGCAGTTCTTC. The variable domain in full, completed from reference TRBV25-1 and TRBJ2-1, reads EADIYQTPRYLVIGTGKKITLECSQTMGHDKMYWYQQDPGMELHLIHYSYGVNSTEKGDLSSESTVSRIRTEHFPLTLESARPSHTSQYLCASSESSEDNEQFFGPGTRLTVL.

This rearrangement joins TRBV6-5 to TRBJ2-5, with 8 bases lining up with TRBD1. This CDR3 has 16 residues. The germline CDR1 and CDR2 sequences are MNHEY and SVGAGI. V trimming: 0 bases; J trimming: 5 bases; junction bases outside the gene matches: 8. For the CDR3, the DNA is TGTGCCAGCAGTTACTCTGGCAGGGGGCAGGGGGAGACCCAGTACTTC. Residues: CASSYSGRGQGETQYF.

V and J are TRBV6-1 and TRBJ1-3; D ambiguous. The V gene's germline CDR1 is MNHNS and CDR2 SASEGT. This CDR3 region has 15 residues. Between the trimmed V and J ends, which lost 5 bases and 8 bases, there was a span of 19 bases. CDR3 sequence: CASSTTGSLEDTIYF. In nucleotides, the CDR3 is TGTGCCAGCAGTACAACGGGATCCCTAGAGGACACCATATATTTT.

In DNA, the CDR3 is TGTGCCAGCAGCCAATCGGTGGGGGGGCGAGCTTTCTTT. This sequence encodes CASSQSVGGRAFF. V gene TRBV7-9 combines with J gene TRBJ1-1; possible D gene TRBD1, 6 bases. V dropped 5 bases and J dropped 10 bases, with 17 bases sitting between them. The CDR3 is 13 amino acids. Germline V gene lookup returns CDR1 SEHNR and CDR2 FQNEAQ (reference sequence).

The CDR3 nucleotides are TGTGCCAGCAGCTTAGGTTCCGGGAGCTCCTACAATGAGCAGTTCTTC. Its protein product is CASSLGSGSSYNEQFF. The chain carries TRBV7-2 and TRBJ2-1; D may be TRBD2 (6 bases). Germline-derived CDR1 and CDR2 are SGHTA and FQGNSA. With 1 base removed from V and 0 bases from J, the gap between germline ends came to 10 bases. This CDR3 region has 16 residues. The variable domain in full, with the rest retrieved from reference TRBV7-2 and TRBJ2-1, is GAGVSQSPSNKVTEKGKDVELRCDPISGHTALYWYRQSLGQGLEFLIYFQGNSAPDKSGLPSDRFSAERTGGSVSTLTIQRTQQEDSAVYLCASSLGSGSSYNEQFFGPGTRLTVL.

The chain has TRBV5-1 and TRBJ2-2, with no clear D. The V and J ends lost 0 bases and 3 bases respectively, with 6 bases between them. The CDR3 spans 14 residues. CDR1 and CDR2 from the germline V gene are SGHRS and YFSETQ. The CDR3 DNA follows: TGCGCCAGCAGCTTGGATCCCGACACCGGGGAGCTGTTTTTT. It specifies CASSLDPDTGELFF.

The DNA for the CDR3 is TGTGCCAGCTCAATCAACCGGGTCTCAGAGATAGACTATGGCTACACCTTC. It specifies CASSINRVSEIDYGYTF. The chain employs TRBV18 and TRBJ1-2; D is unresolved. V lost 5 bases, J lost 3 bases, and 22 bases lay in between. This CDR3 has 17 residues. Germline CDR1 is KGHSH and CDR2 is LQKENI.